A single T cell receptor beta chain is shown here with its context. What it recognizes is unknown. The entry originates in a study of cytomegalovirus exposure and HLA in healthy donors. The study, taken as a whole, reports: Reported results showed that the classifier diagnosed cytomegalovirus status with high specificity and sensitivity.

In the PCR, 60 Vbeta and 13 Jbeta primers were used. Method: immunoSEQ multiplex PCR; TCRdb's copy keeps in-frame clones and lacks some. The sample holds some 120,000 clones, around 77% seen once. Unmatched junction bases numbered 18, after V lost 6 bases and J lost 4 bases. Looked up from germline, CDR1 is WSHSY and CDR2 is SAAADI. The CDR3 is 19 residues long. This chain uses TRBV10-2 with TRBJ2-3; TRBD2 agrees at 11 bases. Input material: PBMCs. This receptor was identified in a man aged 45 to 65 in good health and CMV-seronegative. The DNA of the CDR3 is TGCGCCAGCAGGGCCCGTGACCGCACTAGCGGGAGAGGGTCAGATACGCAGTATTTT. Protein sequence: CASRARDRTSGRGSDTQYF.